Below, 18 T cell receptor beta chains from the same sample are listed, as sequenced in a study of T cell responses to AZD1222 COVID-19 vaccine (dated by TCRdb to 2020 to 2022). The library was obtained by the immunoSEQ multiplex PCR assay. TCRdb carries this immuneACCESS record with in-frame sequences only. Its versions omit some clonotypes, under half of them owing to an unresolved V gene in the studies checked, with the rest unexplained. This sample lists around 150,000 clones; more than 75% were detected once. 4.3% of the sample rests with the top ten. What this sample's time point label stands for: about 28 days (+/-7) after the second vaccine dose. Sequencing used peripheral blood, obtained 28 days after the second AZD1222 dose. The receptors here all came from an adult who received the AZD1222 COVID-19 vaccine.

The rearrangement uses TRBV5-1 and TRBJ2-1, with 8 bases identical to TRBD2. Germline values: CDR1 SGHRS, CDR2 YFSETQ. The CDR3 contains 14 residues. The junction had 5 bases not matched to a gene; V was cut back by 3 bases and J by 6 bases. The CDR3 here is CASSYREGLNEQFF. CDR3 nucleotides: TGCGCCAGCAGCTATCGGGAGGGACTCAATGAGCAGTTCTTC.

The chain is built from TRBV7-3 and TRBJ1-1; 9 positions match TRBD1. Germline V gene data show CDR1 as SGHTA and CDR2 as FQGTGA. Trimming removed 2 bases from V and 4 bases from J; junction bases left unmatched: 8. The CDR3 extends over 16 amino acids. Here the CDR3 reads CASSLDTGGAGTEAFF. The CDR3 DNA reads as TGTGCCAGCAGCTTAGATACAGGGGGCGCTGGCACTGAAGCTTTCTTT.

V gene TRBV7-6 combines with J gene TRBJ2-3; D is tentatively TRBD1 or TRBD2 (5 bases each). V lost 5 bases and J lost 2, with 17 bases in between. The CDR3 runs to 16 residues. The V gene's germline CDR1 is SGHVS and CDR2 FNYEAQ. CDR3 nucleotides: TGTGCCAGCAGCGCCTTGGGTGGGACCCTCACAGATACGCAGTATTTT. This codes for CASSALGGTLTDTQYF.

The chain combines TRBV19 with TRBJ1-2; the D is unclear. V lost 3 bases, J lost 1 base, and 21 bases lay in between. CDR1 is LNHDA, CDR2 SQIVND, per germline (reference sequence). This CDR3 is built from 18 residues. The CDR3 loop reads CASSMQVRGRVLNYGYTF. Here the CDR3 DNA reads TGTGCCAGTAGTATGCAAGTCAGAGGGAGGGTCCTTAACTATGGCTACACCTTC.

This clone was counted once. The rearrangement uses TRBV2 and TRBJ1-5; TRBD1 matches at 7 bases. The CDR3 has 14 residues. CDR1 and CDR2 (germline): SNHLY, FYNNEI. The V gene end was trimmed by 6 bases and the J gene end by 4 bases; junction bases not matched to a gene: 6. The CDR3 loop is CASSQETGNQPQHF. DNA for the CDR3: TGTGCCAGCAGCCAAGAGACAGGGAATCAGCCCCAGCATTTT.

The chain is built from TRBV6-5 and TRBJ1-3; D call uncertain. V was trimmed by 6 bases and J by 0 bases, leaving 9 bases between them. Germline V CDR1 and CDR2: MNHEY, SVGAGI. The CDR3 spans 14 residues. The CDR3 is CASRKVHSGNTIYF. The CDR3 nucleotides read TGTGCCAGCAGGAAGGTTCACTCTGGAAACACCATATATTTT.

This chain joins TRBV7-2 and TRBJ1-1; weak D call: TRBD1 (5 bases). The CDR3 spans 16 residues. The V and J ends lost 0 bases and 5 bases respectively, with 16 bases between them. The germline CDR1 and CDR2 sequences are SGHTA and FQGNSA. Here the CDR3 DNA reads TGTGCCAGCAGCTTAGCCCTCGGGGGATCCGTGACTGAAGCTTTCTTT. Its protein is CASSLALGGSVTEAFF. Based on the CDR3 plus reference TRBV7-2 and TRBJ1-1, the full variable domain is GAGVSQSPSNKVTEKGKDVELRCDPISGHTALYWYRQSLGQGLEFLIYFQGNSAPDKSGLPSDRFSAERTGGSVSTLTIQRTQQEDSAVYLCASSLALGGSVTEAFFGQGTRLTVV.

This clone showed up just a few times. The V call is TRBV11-2, the J call TRBJ2-3; possibly TRBD1 for D (5 bases). Germline lookup yields CDR1 SGHAT and CDR2 FQNNGV. The CDR3 sequence is 16 residues long. Trimming pared 1 base from V and 4 bases from J, leaving 15 bases between. The CDR3 is CASSLGGPRIPDTQYF. The CDR3 coding sequence is TGTGCCAGCAGCTTAGGGGGCCCGAGGATACCAGATACGCAGTATTTT.

The gene calls are TRBV4-1 and TRBJ1-4, with D tentatively TRBD1 (6 bases). The ends were cut back, 4 bases at V and 8 bases at J, with 17 bases in the middle. This CDR3 has 15 residues. Germline V gene data show CDR1 as MGHRA and CDR2 as YSYEKL. The CDR3 nucleotides are TGCGCCAGCAGCCTCCCCTCACAGGGCAGCGAAAAACTGTTTTTT. As protein: CASSLPSQGSEKLFF.

The chain carries TRBV5-4 and TRBJ2-5; TRBD2 might be the D (5 bases). The germline gives CDR1 SGHNT, CDR2 YYREEE (reference sequence). The CDR3 runs 13 residues. Deletions cut 0 bases from V and 10 bases from J, with 13 bases between. The CDR3 nucleotides are TGTGCCAGCAGCTTGGGGACTGGGGTGATCCAGTACTTC. Its protein is CASSLGTGVIQYF.

The CDR3 loop reads CASSLVTDRVARTAEAFF. CDR3 sequence (DNA): TGTGCCAGCAGCTTAGTAACGGACAGGGTCGCCCGGACCGCTGAAGCTTTCTTT. The chain joins TRBV11-2 to TRBJ1-1, with 8 bases lining up with TRBD1. The CDR3 covers 18 residues. The ends lost 1 base at V and 6 bases at J; junction bases unmatched: 16. CDR1 and CDR2 from the germline V gene are SGHAT and FQNNGV.

The chain's CDR3 is CASIGLGRELFF. Here the CDR3 DNA reads TGTGCCAGCATCGGCCTGGGCAGGGAGCTGTTTTTT. The chain employs TRBV27 and TRBJ2-2, with no clear D. Per germline, CDR1 MNHEY and CDR2 SMNVEV (reference sequence). Trimming removed 7 bases at V and 9 bases at J, with 12 bases between. This CDR3 contains 12 residues.

On this clone: One end of the junction fails to match germline, which may point to a read error. This CDR3 is also generated by other DNA sequences in the sample. This chain joins TRBV11-3 and TRBJ1-5; unclear D gene. This CDR3 has 16 amino acids. Germline V lookup: CDR1 SGHNT, CDR2 YENEEA. DNA for the CDR3: TGTGCCAGTAGCTTAGGCCAGCGCCTTAGCAATCAGCCCCAGCATTTT. Its translation is CASSLGQRLSNQPQHF.

V is TRBV30 and J is TRBJ2-2, with 7 bases lining up with TRBD1. V shed 4 bases and J 6 bases; nucleotides not matched to a gene: 5. There are 13 residues in the CDR3. The V gene's germline CDR1 is GTSNPN and CDR2 SVGIG (reference sequence). The CDR3 loop reads CAWTGGFPGELFF. The CDR3 nucleotides are TGTGCCTGGACAGGGGGTTTTCCCGGGGAGCTGTTTTTT.

The chain employs TRBV19 and TRBJ1-2; D is unclear. CDR1 LNHDA and CDR2 SQIVND come from the germline V gene (reference sequence). With 7 bases removed from V and 3 bases from J, the gap between germline ends came to 9 bases. The CDR3 is made up of 12 amino acids. CDR3 in amino acids: CASNDWDYGYTF. In DNA form, the CDR3 reads TGTGCCAGTAATGATTGGGACTATGGCTACACCTTC.

CDR3 nucleotide sequence: TGTGCCAGCAGCGTTGGAGAAAGTAAGTCACCCCTCCACTTT. Its translation is CASSVGESKSPLHF. V usage is TRBV9 and J usage is TRBJ1-6; D is uncertain. The CDR3 is 14 amino acids. The germline V and J ends were trimmed by 2 bases and 10 bases, with 13 bases remaining between them. CDR1 SGDLS and CDR2 YYNGEE come from the germline V gene.

Notes on this clone: Other nucleotide sequences from this sample produce the same CDR3. The gene calls are TRBV12-3 or TRBV12-4 and TRBJ1-1; D remains unclear. V shed 1 base and J shed 2 bases, with 5 bases lying between them. There are 13 residues in the CDR3. The CDR3 DNA follows: TGTGCCAGCAGTTTAGGGGATAACACTGAAGCTTTCTTT. Translated: CASSLGDNTEAFF.

V is TRBV29-1 and J is TRBJ1-1, with D perhaps matching TRBD1 (6 bases). The CDR3 covers 12 residues. The germline V gene has CDR1 SQVTM and CDR2 ANQGSEA. V lost 4 bases, J lost 7 bases, and 13 bases lay in between. The DNA of the CDR3 is TGCAGCGTTGGTGGACAGACATTTGAAGCTTTCTTT. It is translated as CSVGGQTFEAFF.